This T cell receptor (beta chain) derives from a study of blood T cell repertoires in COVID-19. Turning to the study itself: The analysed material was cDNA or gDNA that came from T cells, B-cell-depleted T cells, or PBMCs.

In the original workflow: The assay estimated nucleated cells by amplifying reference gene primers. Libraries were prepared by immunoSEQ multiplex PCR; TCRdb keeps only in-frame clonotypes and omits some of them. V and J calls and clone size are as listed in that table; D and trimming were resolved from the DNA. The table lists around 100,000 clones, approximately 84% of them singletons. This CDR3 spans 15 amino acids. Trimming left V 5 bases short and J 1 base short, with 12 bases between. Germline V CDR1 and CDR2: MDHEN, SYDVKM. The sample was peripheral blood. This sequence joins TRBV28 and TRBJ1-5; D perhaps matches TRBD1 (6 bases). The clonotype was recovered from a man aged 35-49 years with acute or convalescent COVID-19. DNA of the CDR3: TGTGCCAGCAGTGACCGGACAGCCAGCAATCAGCCCCAGCATTTT. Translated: CASSDRTASNQPQHF. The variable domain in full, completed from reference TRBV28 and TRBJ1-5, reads DVKVTQSSRYLVKRTGEKVFLECVQDMDHENMFWYRQDPGLGLRLIYFSYDVKMKEKGDIPEGYSVSREKKERFSLILESASTNQTSMYLCASSDRTASNQPQHFGDGTRLSIL.